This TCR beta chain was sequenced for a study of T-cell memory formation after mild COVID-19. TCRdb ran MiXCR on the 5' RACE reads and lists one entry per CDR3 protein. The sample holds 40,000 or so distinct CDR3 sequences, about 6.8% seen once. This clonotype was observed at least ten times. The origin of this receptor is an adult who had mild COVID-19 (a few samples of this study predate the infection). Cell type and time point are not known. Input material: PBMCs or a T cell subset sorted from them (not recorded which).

The CDR3 protein is CASSWDRNTEAFF. CDR3 nucleotide sequence: TGTGCCAGCAGCTGGGACAGAAACACTGAAGCTTTCTTT. The rearrangement joins TRBV7-8 to TRBJ1-1, with TRBD1 identical over 7 bases. V trimming: 4 bases; J trimming: 2 bases; junction bases outside the gene matches: 1. This CDR3 spans 13 amino acids. The germline V gene encodes CDR1 SGHVS and CDR2 FQNEAQ.